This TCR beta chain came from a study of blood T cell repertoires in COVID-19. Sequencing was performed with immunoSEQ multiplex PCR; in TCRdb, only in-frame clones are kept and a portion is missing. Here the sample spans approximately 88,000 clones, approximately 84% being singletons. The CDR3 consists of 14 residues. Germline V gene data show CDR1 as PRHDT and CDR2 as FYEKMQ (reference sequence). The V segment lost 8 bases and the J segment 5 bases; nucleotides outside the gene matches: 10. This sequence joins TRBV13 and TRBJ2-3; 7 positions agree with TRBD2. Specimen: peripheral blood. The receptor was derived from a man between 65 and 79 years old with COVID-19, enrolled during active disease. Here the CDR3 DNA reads TGTGCCAGCCGGAAGCCGGGGGGAGGAGATACGCAGTATTTT. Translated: CASRKPGGGDTQYF.